Listed below are T cell receptor beta chains from one sample, sequenced in a study of regulatory T cells in long-lasting Graves disease. Via MiXCR, TCRdb re-called the multiplex PCR reads, giving one row per CDR3 protein. Seen here are about half a million distinct CDR3 sequences, 9.5% to 15% observed once, and the top ten hold roughly 8.9%. The same data also went into a second study, on T cells in Graves' hyperthyroidism and ophthalmopathy.

The input for sequencing was peripheral blood mononuclear cells (PBMCs), taken at new diagnosis, from a patient treated with antithyroid drugs. These receptors were taken from a woman in her twenties or thirties with Graves disease. Both conserved end residues are part of each CDR3. The order of the fields is J gene, D gene, V gene, clone size, CDR3 DNA, CDR3 protein. D genes are given only for firm matches. Clone size appears in some rows only: once, few, many, or a class for an expanded clone.

j_gene: TRBJ2-7; d_gene: .; v_gene: TRBV20-1; abundance: few; CDR3nt: TGCAGTGCCGGACAGACTCTCTCCTACGAGCAGTACTTC; CDR3aa: CSAGQTLSYEQYF
j_gene: TRBJ1-1; d_gene: .; v_gene: TRBV20-1; abundance: .; CDR3nt: TGCAGTGCGGAGGGGTTCGGGGTGAACACTGAAGCTTTCTTT; CDR3aa: CSAEGFGVNTEAFF
j_gene: TRBJ2-7; d_gene: .; v_gene: TRBV2; abundance: many; CDR3nt: TGTGCCAGCAGTTCGGAAGGGTACGAGCAGTACTTC; CDR3aa: CASSSEGYEQYF
j_gene: TRBJ2-7; d_gene: TRBD2; v_gene: TRBV12-3/TRBV12-4; abundance: many; CDR3nt: TGTGCCAGCAGTTTAATGCCGGGACTAAGCTCCTACGAGCAGTACTTC; CDR3aa: CASSLMPGLSSYEQYF
j_gene: TRBJ1-2; d_gene: TRBD1; v_gene: TRBV12-3/TRBV12-4; abundance: many; CDR3nt: TGTGCCCTTCTCGTCTATCGGGACAGCTATGGCTACACCTTC; CDR3aa: CALLVYRDSYGYTF
j_gene: TRBJ2-2; d_gene: TRBD1; v_gene: TRBV15; abundance: many; CDR3nt: TGTGCCACCAGGCAACAGGGGGACACCGGGGAGCTGTTTTTT; CDR3aa: CATRQQGDTGELFF
j_gene: TRBJ2-7; d_gene: .; v_gene: TRBV2; abundance: many; CDR3nt: TGTGCCAGCAGGGAGGCGGGAGAGCAGTACTTC; CDR3aa: CASREAGEQYF
j_gene: TRBJ1-1; d_gene: .; v_gene: TRBV7-2; abundance: few; CDR3nt: TGTGCCAGCAGCTTGCAGGGGTTAATAAACACTGAAGCTTTCTTT; CDR3aa: CASSLQGLINTEAFF
j_gene: TRBJ2-1; d_gene: TRBD1; v_gene: TRBV9; abundance: few; CDR3nt: TGTGCCAGCAGCTCAGACAGGGGCTTCTACAATGAGCAGTTCTTC; CDR3aa: CASSSDRGFYNEQFF
j_gene: TRBJ2-3; d_gene: .; v_gene: TRBV27; abundance: many; CDR3nt: TGTGCCAGCAGTTTAGGTCTTTTGGATACGCAGTATTTT; CDR3aa: CASSLGLLDTQYF
j_gene: TRBJ1-6; d_gene: .; v_gene: TRBV30; abundance: many; CDR3nt: TGTGCCTGGAGTGTGGGGAGCAATAATTCACCCCTCCACTTT; CDR3aa: CAWSVGSNNSPLHF
j_gene: TRBJ2-2; d_gene: TRBD2; v_gene: TRBV19; abundance: .; CDR3nt: TGTGCCAGTAGTACCCAGCGGGATGGGACCGGGGAGCTGTTTTTT; CDR3aa: CASSTQRDGTGELFF
j_gene: TRBJ2-1; d_gene: .; v_gene: TRBV20-1; abundance: many; CDR3nt: TGCAGTGCTAGAGATGCGGACAAATACAATGAGCAGTTCTTC; CDR3aa: CSARDADKYNEQFF
j_gene: TRBJ2-1; d_gene: .; v_gene: TRBV27; abundance: few; CDR3nt: TGTGCCAGCAGTTTATCCCAGGGGCGCCTCCTCTACAATGAGCAGTTCTTC; CDR3aa: CASSLSQGRLLYNEQFF
j_gene: TRBJ1-1; d_gene: .; v_gene: TRBV7-2; abundance: .; CDR3nt: TGTGCCAGCAACCCTCAAAGAGGGAACACTGAAGCTTTCTTT; CDR3aa: CASNPQRGNTEAFF
j_gene: TRBJ2-6; d_gene: .; v_gene: TRBV5-6; abundance: few; CDR3nt: TGTGCCAGCAAGACAGGGGCCAACGTCCTGACTTTC; CDR3aa: CASKTGANVLTF
j_gene: TRBJ2-3; d_gene: TRBD1; v_gene: TRBV2; abundance: many; CDR3nt: TGTGCCAGCAGCCAGGGGGCGTTGAACACAGATACGCAGTATTTT; CDR3aa: CASSQGALNTDTQYF
j_gene: TRBJ2-1; d_gene: .; v_gene: TRBV19; abundance: .; CDR3nt: TGTGCCAGTAGTATTTATGCGGCCGGGAACTCCTACAATGAGCAGTTCTTC; CDR3aa: CASSIYAAGNSYNEQFF
j_gene: TRBJ2-5; d_gene: .; v_gene: TRBV10-3; abundance: many; CDR3nt: TGTGCCATCAGTGACCAGGGGGGCCAAGAGACCCAGTACTTC; CDR3aa: CAISDQGGQETQYF
j_gene: TRBJ1-2; d_gene: .; v_gene: TRBV30; abundance: many; CDR3nt: TGTGCCTCCCACGGAGGGTTCTATGGCTACACCTTC; CDR3aa: CASHGGFYGYTF
j_gene: TRBJ1-1; d_gene: TRBD1; v_gene: TRBV20-1; abundance: .; CDR3nt: TGCAGTGCTAGTTCCCGAGGGGGCGAGAACACTGAAGCTTTCTTT; CDR3aa: CSASSRGGENTEAFF
j_gene: TRBJ2-1; d_gene: TRBD2; v_gene: TRBV28; abundance: few; CDR3nt: TGTGCCTGCAGTTACGCGGGGGGGAGCGGCTACAATGAGCAGTTCTTC; CDR3aa: CACSYAGGSGYNEQFF
j_gene: TRBJ2-5; d_gene: .; v_gene: TRBV28; abundance: many; CDR3nt: TGTGCCAGCACCATTCACCCCCAGGGATTGGAGACCCAGTACTTC; CDR3aa: CASTIHPQGLETQYF
j_gene: TRBJ2-2; d_gene: TRBD2; v_gene: TRBV15; abundance: many; CDR3nt: TGTGCCACCAGCATCCGCCGGACTAGCGGGATATCCGGGGAGCTGTTTTTT; CDR3aa: CATSIRRTSGISGELFF
j_gene: TRBJ1-2; d_gene: .; v_gene: TRBV6-2/TRBV6-3; abundance: many; CDR3nt: TGTGCCAGCAATATCGGACAGCACTATGGCTACACCTTC; CDR3aa: CASNIGQHYGYTF
j_gene: TRBJ2-7; d_gene: .; v_gene: TRBV7-9; abundance: few; CDR3nt: TGTGCCAGCAGCTCTGCGGGGCTGAGCTCCTACGAGCAGTACTTC; CDR3aa: CASSSAGLSSYEQYF
j_gene: TRBJ1-2; d_gene: TRBD1; v_gene: TRBV28; abundance: many; CDR3nt: TGTGCCAGCACCTCCCCCCGGACAGGGAAATATGGCTACACCTTC; CDR3aa: CASTSPRTGKYGYTF
j_gene: TRBJ2-4; d_gene: .; v_gene: TRBV28; abundance: few; CDR3nt: TGTGCCAGCACAGGGACTCAGAAGGGAAACATTCAGTACTTC; CDR3aa: CASTGTQKGNIQYF
j_gene: TRBJ2-1; d_gene: TRBD1; v_gene: TRBV4-1; abundance: few; CDR3nt: TGCGCCAGCAGCCCGGCCGGGACAGGGAGTAATGAGCAGTTCTTC; CDR3aa: CASSPAGTGSNEQFF
j_gene: TRBJ1-1; d_gene: .; v_gene: TRBV12-3/TRBV12-4; abundance: many; CDR3nt: TGTGCCAGCGGCATCTCACAGGGCACTGAAGCTTTCTTT; CDR3aa: CASGISQGTEAFF
j_gene: TRBJ1-3; d_gene: .; v_gene: TRBV3-1; abundance: many; CDR3nt: TGTGCCAGCAGCCAAGAGGGGCCCCGGGACATTCAAGGAAACACCATATATTTT; CDR3aa: CASSQEGPRDIQGNTIYF
j_gene: TRBJ2-1; d_gene: .; v_gene: TRBV5-4; abundance: many; CDR3nt: TGTGCCAGCAGCACAGACAGAATGCCCTACAATGAGCAGTTCTTC; CDR3aa: CASSTDRMPYNEQFF
j_gene: TRBJ2-1; d_gene: .; v_gene: TRBV27; abundance: .; CDR3nt: TGTGCCAGCAGTTCCCTTGGGGGCGGGACATACAATGAGCAGTTCTTC; CDR3aa: CASSSLGGGTYNEQFF
j_gene: TRBJ2-1; d_gene: TRBD1; v_gene: TRBV11-1; abundance: many; CDR3nt: TGTGCCAGCAGCTACGGACAGGGGATGCGCGTCTCCTACAATGAGCAGTTCTTC; CDR3aa: CASSYGQGMRVSYNEQFF
j_gene: TRBJ2-7; d_gene: TRBD1; v_gene: TRBV4-3; abundance: many; CDR3nt: TGCGCCAGCAGCCACCCAGGGGACAGGGGAAACGAGCAGTACTTC; CDR3aa: CASSHPGDRGNEQYF
j_gene: TRBJ1-2; d_gene: .; v_gene: TRBV6-2/TRBV6-3; abundance: many; CDR3nt: TGTGCCAGCAGTTCCCAGACGGGAAACTATGGCTACACCTTC; CDR3aa: CASSSQTGNYGYTF
j_gene: TRBJ2-3; d_gene: TRBD1; v_gene: TRBV11-2; abundance: many; CDR3nt: TGTGCCAGCAGCATCCCGGGACAGACAGATACGCAGTATTTT; CDR3aa: CASSIPGQTDTQYF
j_gene: TRBJ2-7; d_gene: .; v_gene: TRBV6-5; abundance: few; CDR3nt: TGTGCCAGCAGTTACTCTTTACCCTCCTACGAGCAGTACTTC; CDR3aa: CASSYSLPSYEQYF
j_gene: TRBJ2-1; d_gene: .; v_gene: TRBV28; abundance: many; CDR3nt: TGTGCCAGCAGAATCAAGAGAGAAACCTACAATGAGCAGTTCTTC; CDR3aa: CASRIKRETYNEQFF
j_gene: TRBJ1-5; d_gene: .; v_gene: TRBV5-1; abundance: .; CDR3nt: TGCGCCAGCAGCCCTATGGGGGTAAGCAATCAGCCCCAGCATTTT; CDR3aa: CASSPMGVSNQPQHF
j_gene: TRBJ1-2; d_gene: .; v_gene: TRBV6-1; abundance: .; CDR3nt: TGTGCCAGCAGCTTAGAGAGTCGGGTTCCGCAAAGTCGGGGCTACACCTTC; CDR3aa: CASSLESRVPQSRGYTF
j_gene: TRBJ1-3; d_gene: .; v_gene: TRBV20-1; abundance: .; CDR3nt: TGCAGTGCTGAACAGGGATCTATGGGGAACACCATATATTTT; CDR3aa: CSAEQGSMGNTIYF
j_gene: TRBJ1-6; d_gene: .; v_gene: TRBV7-9; abundance: .; CDR3nt: TGTGCCAGCAGCTATTCAGGGGTGGCTAATTCACCCCTCCACTTT; CDR3aa: CASSYSGVANSPLHF
j_gene: TRBJ2-3; d_gene: TRBD1; v_gene: TRBV2; abundance: many; CDR3nt: TGTGCCAGCAGTGTCGGGACAGTAGTAGATACGCAGTATTTT; CDR3aa: CASSVGTVVDTQYF
j_gene: TRBJ2-1; d_gene: .; v_gene: TRBV7-2; abundance: many; CDR3nt: TGTGCCAGCAGCCGAATCGGGACTTTGCAAGGGAATGAGCAGTTCTTC; CDR3aa: CASSRIGTLQGNEQFF
j_gene: TRBJ2-5; d_gene: TRBD1; v_gene: TRBV3-1; abundance: few; CDR3nt: TGTGCCAGCAGCCTCAGGGGGACGGCCACGGAGGCCCAGTACTTC; CDR3aa: CASSLRGTATEAQYF